This record covers a single T cell receptor (beta chain). The antigen remains unidentified. Sequencing was performed with immunoSEQ multiplex PCR; in TCRdb, only in-frame clones are kept and a portion is missing. The repertoire has roughly 80,000 clones, roughly 90% of them found once; the top ten carry around 4.5%. This CDR3 comprises 12 residues. V shed 0 bases and J shed 10 bases, with 9 bases lying between them. The germline CDR1 and CDR2 sequences are LGHDT and YNNKEL (reference sequence). This record belongs to a study of T cell responses to AZD1222 COVID-19 vaccine. Study-level points and caveats: The study found vaccine-associated CD4 TCRs spanning spike, dominant at 160-218 and 743-854.

The sequenced sample was peripheral blood, obtained on day 0 of MenACWY control vaccination. The chain has TRBV3-1 (or the pseudogene TRBV3-2) and TRBJ1-1; D uncertain. This sequence originates from an adult in good health. Here the CDR3 DNA reads TGTGCCAGCAGCCAAGAGGCCAGCTCAGCTTTCTTT. Protein: CASSQEASSAFF.